This T cell receptor (beta chain) originates from a study of blood T cells in healthy people across ages. Findings of the study overall: Donor CMV status was unknown, possibly confounding expanded clonotype changes.

As to this clonotype: The antigen remains unidentified.

Combining a sample-barcoded 5' primer with a J-beta primer mix, a second PCR ran for about 7 to 12 cycles. TCRdb re-called the 5' RACE reads through MiXCR, storing one row per CDR3 protein. In the table there are about 570,000 distinct CDR3 sequences, around a quarter of which are singletons. The CDR3 covers 14 residues. V dropped 3 bases and J dropped 4 bases, with 16 bases sitting between them. The germline V gene encodes CDR1 DFQATT and CDR2 SNEGSKA (reference sequence). These data are also associated with another study on T cells of mothers and their children.

This sequence was found in a boy aged 2-9 years in good health. The rearrangement uses TRBV20-1 and TRBJ2-7, with a possible D match to TRBD1 (6 bases). Sequencing was performed on blood. The CDR3 coding sequence is TGCAGTGCTAGTGATGGGAGCAGGGGATACGAGCAGTACTTC. Translating gives CSASDGSRGYEQYF.